This T cell receptor (beta chain) was sequenced during a study of blood T cells in healthy people across ages. Study results and limitations: Roughly linearly, TCR beta diversity per million T cells fell as age increased. For the donors, CMV status was unknown and possibly confounded expanded clonotype changes.

The CDR3 is made up of 16 amino acids. The V gene's germline CDR1 is SGHRS and CDR2 YFSETQ. The trim removed 3 bases at V and 8 bases at J, leaving 5 bases unmatched. To note about this clonotype: Its matching antigen is unknown.

For the second PCR, which ran for roughly 6 to 11 cycles, a sample-barcoded 5' primer and a J-beta primer mix were used. Every molecule of cDNA carried a tag from a template-switch adaptor with 12 random nucleotides. TCRdb redid the calling of the 5' RACE reads with MiXCR, one entry per CDR3 protein. The sample holds 1.5 million to 2 million distinct CDR3 sequences, about 31% seen once. This clonotype was obtained from a young woman in good health. Sequencing used blood. V and J are TRBV5-1 and TRBJ2-1, with 16 bases matching TRBD2. In DNA, the CDR3 is TGCGCCAGCAGCTCGGGACTAGCGGGGGGGCAGGATGAGCAGTTCTTC. The encoded protein is CASSSGLAGGQDEQFF.